This T cell receptor (beta chain) comes out of a study of identical twins. Study-wide results and limits: Shared out-of-frame alpha sequences (those common to twins) showed excess low generation probability. Less excess twin sharing appeared in beta out-of-frame sequences. In cord blood, abundant beta clonotypes had fewer insertions; memory showed no trend.

TCRdb redid the calling of the 5' RACE reads with MiXCR, one entry per CDR3 protein. The sample consists of under 250,000 distinct CDR3 sequences, 10% to 15% of them appearing once. Healthy Caucasians were all of the donors. The V gene end was trimmed by 5 bases and the J gene end by 3 bases; junction bases not matched to a gene: 8. The CDR3 covers 15 residues. CDR1 and CDR2 (germline): DFQATT, SNEGSKA (reference sequence). Comment on this clonotype: Its antigen is as yet unknown.

These data also formed part of another study, on yellow fever vaccine responses in identical twins.

This sequence was found in a young woman in good health. The J gene is TRBJ2-1, the V gene TRBV20-1; 9 bases fit TRBD1. The sequenced sample consisted of memory (CD45RO+) T cells sorted from blood. The CDR3 coding sequence is TGCAGTGCTCCCCCCTCGGGACAGGGCTACAATGAGCAGTTCTTC. Its protein is CSAPPSGQGYNEQFF.